This TCR beta chain was recorded in a study of cytomegalovirus exposure and HLA in healthy donors. V was clipped by 2 bases and J by 4 bases; unmatched bases: 4. The CDR3 spans 14 residues. CDR1 and CDR2 from the germline V gene are MDHEN and SYDVKM. Overall study results and limits: Prediction of most subjects' HLA-A and HLA-B alleles by TCR beta sequences was reportedly accurate.

To note about this clone: Its antigen is not known.

PCR was performed using 60 Vbeta and 13 Jbeta primers. Sequenced by immunoSEQ multiplex PCR; TCRdb stores in-frame clones only, minus some. Found here are around 150,000 clones, 68% of them singletons; the top ten hold around 3%. The chain uses TRBV28 and TRBJ1-2, with 7 nucleotides matching TRBD1. The sequenced sample was PBMCs. The receptor was isolated from a woman between 40 and 55 years old in good health and CMV-seropositive. CDR3: CASSLDRVSYGYTF. The CDR3, as DNA: TGTGCCAGCAGTTTAGACAGGGTCAGCTATGGCTACACCTTC.